The source of this T cell receptor (beta chain) is a study of T cells in Graves' hyperthyroidism and ophthalmopathy. From germline, CDR1 is LGHDT and CDR2 YNNKEL (reference sequence). The CDR3 is 13 residues long. The V end lost 5 bases, the J end lost 2 bases, and 9 bases lay between the germline ends. This clonotype was recorded at least ten times. RNA transcripts yielded amplified TCR beta CDR3 regions. The primer set for the first-round RT-PCR of the TCR CDR3 was HTBI. TCRdb re-derived calls from the multiplex PCR reads in MiXCR, one entry per CDR3 protein. The table has hundreds of thousands of distinct CDR3 sequences, about 15% seen once.

The V gene is TRBV3-1, the J gene TRBJ2-5; TRBD2 might be the D (6 bases). The TCR originated in a woman under 40 with Graves' hyperthyroidism that later progressed to Graves' ophthalmopathy. The sequencing input was blood. CDR3 sequence reads: CASSTDYQETQYF. The CDR3 DNA reads TGTGCCAGCAGCACGGACTATCAAGAGACCCAGTACTTC.